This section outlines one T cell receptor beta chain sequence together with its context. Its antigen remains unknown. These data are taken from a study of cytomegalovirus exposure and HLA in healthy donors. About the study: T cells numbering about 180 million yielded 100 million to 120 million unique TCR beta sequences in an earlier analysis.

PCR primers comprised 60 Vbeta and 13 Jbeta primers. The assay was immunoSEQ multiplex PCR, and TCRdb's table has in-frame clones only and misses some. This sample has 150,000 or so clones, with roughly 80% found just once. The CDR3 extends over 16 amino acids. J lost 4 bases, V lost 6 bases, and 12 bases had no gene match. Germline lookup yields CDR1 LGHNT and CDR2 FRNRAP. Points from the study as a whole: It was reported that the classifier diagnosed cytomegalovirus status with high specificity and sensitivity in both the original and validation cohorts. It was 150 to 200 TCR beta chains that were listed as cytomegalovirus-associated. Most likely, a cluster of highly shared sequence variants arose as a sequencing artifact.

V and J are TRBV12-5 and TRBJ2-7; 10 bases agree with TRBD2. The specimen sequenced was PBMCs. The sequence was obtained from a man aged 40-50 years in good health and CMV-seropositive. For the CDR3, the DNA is TGTGCTAGTGGGGAAGCGGGAGGGCCGGTGGCGTACGAGCAGTACTTC. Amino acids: CASGEAGGPVAYEQYF.